This is a list of T cell receptor beta chains from one sample in a study of blood T cell repertoires in COVID-19. The method was immunoSEQ multiplex PCR; TCRdb's version includes in-frame clones alone and lacks a portion of them. The sample contains 200,000 to 250,000 clones, roughly 88% of which appear only once. The sample comprised PBMCs or T cells enriched from blood (not recorded which). The receptors shown here come from a woman in her thirties who had been exposed to COVID-19. The CDR3 runs from the conserved cysteine through the conserved F or W. A D gene is named only where the DNA matches it firmly. Only some rows state a clone size, as once, few, many or a class for expanded clones.

DNA | CDR3 | size | V | D | J
TGTGCCAGCAGTGAGGCTACAGGGGGCCAGTTCGGGGAGCTGTTTTTT | CASSEATGGQFGELFF | few | TRBV6-1 | TRBD1 | TRBJ2-2
TGTGCCAGTACTGACGCGCGGGGGGCGGACTATGGCTACACCTTC | CASTDARGADYGYTF | NA | TRBV19 | NA | TRBJ1-2
TGCGCCACCCAGCCGAGGGCGAACACCGGGGAGCTGTTTTTT | CATQPRANTGELFF | NA | TRBV10-2 | NA | TRBJ2-2
TGTGCCAGCAGCCTCACTACAGGGGGCGGTGAAAAACTGTTTTTT | CASSLTTGGGEKLFF | NA | TRBV13 | TRBD1 | TRBJ1-4
TGTGCCAGCCGCTACGACAGGGTCCAAGAGACCCAGTACTTC | CASRYDRVQETQYF | NA | TRBV6-6 | TRBD1 | TRBJ2-5
TGTGCCTTACCGATACGGGAGGCTGAAGCTTTCTTT | CALPIREAEAFF | NA | TRBV21-1 | NA | TRBJ1-1
TGTGCCAGTAGTAGGGAGGGATCGACGTACGAGCAGTACTTC | CASSREGSTYEQYF | NA | TRBV19 | TRBD2 | TRBJ2-7
TGCGCCAGCAGCCCCGCGGGAGGGCCTACAGATACGCAGTATTTT | CASSPAGGPTDTQYF | NA | TRBV4-1 | TRBD2 | TRBJ2-3
TGCGCCAGCAGCTTGGGCCCCCCGCTACCTCCCATCGAGCAGTACTTC | CASSLGPPLPPIEQYF | NA | TRBV5-1 | NA | TRBJ2-7
TGCGCCAGCAGCTTGGAGCTGAACACTGAAGCTTTCTTT | CASSLELNTEAFF | NA | TRBV5-1 | NA | TRBJ1-1
TGTGCCAGCAGCTATTACAGGGCTGGGGCCAACGTCCTGACTTTC | CASSYYRAGANVLTF | NA | TRBV6-5 | NA | TRBJ2-6
TGTGCCAGCACCCTATGCCCGGGACAGGGAGCCCTCCATGGCTACACCTTC | CASTLCPGQGALHGYTF | NA | TRBV7-6 | TRBD1 | TRBJ1-2
TGTGCCAGTTGGACAGGGGGAAGTTCTAATGAAAAACTGTTTTTT | CASWTGGSSNEKLFF | NA | TRBV19 | TRBD1 | TRBJ1-4
TGTGCCAGCAGCTTAGGTACGGACACGGCCTACGAGCAGTACTTC | CASSLGTDTAYEQYF | few | TRBV11-2 | NA | TRBJ2-7
TGTGCCAGCAGCCTCGGACTCTACGAGCAGTACTTC | CASSLGLYEQYF | NA | TRBV12-3/TRBV12-4 | NA | TRBJ2-7
TGTGCCATCAGTGACAGGGTCAATTCCTATGGCTACACCTTC | CAISDRVNSYGYTF | once | TRBV10-3 | NA | TRBJ1-2
TGTGCCACCAGTGACACCGGGACAGGGACCGATACGCAGTATTTT | CATSDTGTGTDTQYF | NA | TRBV24-1 | TRBD1 | TRBJ2-3
TGTGCCAGCAGCTTGTTTCGAGCCCTGCCGGCTTTCTTT | CASSLFRALPAFF | NA | TRBV5-6 | NA | TRBJ1-1
TGCGCCAGCAGCTTGGAGGCTGGCAGGGGGAGCTATGGCTACACCTTC | CASSLEAGRGSYGYTF | NA | TRBV5-1 | TRBD1 | TRBJ1-2
TGTGCCATCAGTAGCTTCGCGGACAGGGGATATGGCTACACCTTC | CAISSFADRGYGYTF | NA | TRBV10-3 | TRBD1 | TRBJ1-2
TGTGCCAGCAGCTCCCTACAGGGGGCGGTGGAGACCCAGTACTTC | CASSSLQGAVETQYF | NA | TRBV7-7 | TRBD1 | TRBJ2-5
TGTGCCAGCAGCCAGTTGACTAGCGAGCGCTCCTACGAGCAGTACTTC | CASSQLTSERSYEQYF | few | TRBV7-9 | TRBD2 | TRBJ2-7
TGCAGCTGTGGGACTAGCGGCTCACCCGGGGAGCTGTTTTTT | CSCGTSGSPGELFF | NA | TRBV29-1 | TRBD2 | TRBJ2-2
TGTGCCAGTCGATGGGGGCCCTATGGCTACACCTTC | CASRWGPYGYTF | NA | TRBV19 | NA | TRBJ1-2
TGTGCCAGCAGCCGACTAGTCTCCTACAATGAGCAGTTCTTC | CASSRLVSYNEQFF | once | TRBV7-9 | NA | TRBJ2-1
TGTGCCAGCAGCTTCTTTGTGCAGTCTCCTAGCAATCAGCCCCAGCATTTT | CASSFFVQSPSNQPQHF | once | TRBV7-4 | NA | TRBJ1-5
TGTGCCAGCAGTTACGTAGGGACAGGGAGGAACACCATATATTTT | CASSYVGTGRNTIYF | NA | TRBV28 | TRBD1 | TRBJ1-3
TGCGCCAGCAGTGAATACAGGGGGCCTGGAAACACCATATATTTT | CASSEYRGPGNTIYF | NA | TRBV10-1 | TRBD1 | TRBJ1-3
TGTGCCACGCGAAATGACGGGGTTGCCTACGAGCAGTACTTC | CATRNDGVAYEQYF | NA | TRBV10-3 | NA | TRBJ2-7
TGTGCCAGCAGCTTTCCACAGGAGAACACTGAAGCTTTCTTT | CASSFPQENTEAFF | NA | TRBV5-4 | NA | TRBJ1-1
TGTGCCAGCAGTTACTACGGACAGGGGGCCGGGGAGCAGTACTTC | CASSYYGQGAGEQYF | NA | TRBV6-5 | TRBD1 | TRBJ2-7
TGTGCCAGCAGGCGGGAGACCGGGGAGCTGTTTTTT | CASRRETGELFF | NA | TRBV28 | TRBD2 | TRBJ2-2
TGCAGCGTTGTACTGGGACTAAAAGAAAAACTGTTTTTT | CSVVLGLKEKLFF | few | TRBV29-1 | NA | TRBJ1-4